This TCR beta chain stems from a study of cytomegalovirus exposure and HLA in healthy donors. Study-wide context: Tens of millions of unique TCRs, all from HLA-typed donors, were included in an early release of the data. General study findings and limits: A missense DCLRE1C variant was associated with V- and J-gene trimming of TCR beta chains in a later analysis, and an independent cohort replicated the association. Common viral pathogens seemed to be connected with several of the most significant clusters, according to a later analysis. About 150 TCR beta chains were listed as cytomegalovirus-associated.

The germline V gene encodes CDR1 SGHDT and CDR2 YYEEEE. V gave up 4 bases and J gave up 2 bases, with 15 bases separating them. The CDR3 extends over 15 amino acids. 13 Jbeta primers and 60 Vbeta primers were used for the PCR. The method was immunoSEQ multiplex PCR; TCRdb's version includes in-frame clones alone and lacks a portion of them. The sample has 180,000 or so clones, approximately 79% seen once. As regards this clone: No antigen is known for it.

The rearrangement links TRBV5-6 to TRBJ2-5, with TRBD1 as a possible D gene (5 bases). This sequence was found in a man between 45 and 60 years old in good health and CMV-seropositive. Source material: PBMCs. CDR3 sequence (DNA): TGTGCCAGCAGCGACTGGGGCGGCGTTCAAGAGACCCAGTACTTC. Encoded protein: CASSDWGGVQETQYF.